Listed below are T cell receptor beta chains from one sample, sequenced in a study of T cell responses to AZD1222 COVID-19 vaccine. Libraries were prepared by immunoSEQ multiplex PCR; TCRdb keeps only in-frame clonotypes and omits some of them. The table includes around 170,000 clones, roughly 88% detected once. The sample in question was peripheral blood, obtained on day 0 of AZD1222 vaccination. Receptors were obtained from an adult in good health. CDR3s leave out the opening cysteine and the closing phenylalanine or tryptophan. The D gene is left open where the match is weak.

v_call	j_call	d_call	cdr3_aa
TRBV10-3	TRBJ2-1	.	AISALQGSNEQF
TRBV3-1/TRBV3-2	TRBJ2-7	.	ASSPKWAFEQY
TRBV6-2/TRBV6-3	TRBJ1-2	.	ASSATSNGYT
TRBV24-1	TRBJ1-1	.	ATSDGTYTEAF
TRBV4-3	TRBJ2-7	.	ASSQYFSYEQY
TRBV11-3	TRBJ1-3	TRBD1	ASSQDRGQGNTIY
TRBV18	TRBJ1-1	.	ASSPRGGKNTEAF
TRBV5-1	TRBJ1-3	.	ASSPITGNTIY
TRBV7-6	TRBJ1-2	TRBD1	ASSPGQGPGGGYT
TRBV6-2/TRBV6-3	TRBJ2-7	.	ASSYYQGTDSYEQY
TRBV19	TRBJ2-2	.	ASALLGAGELF
TRBV19	TRBJ2-2	.	ASSSHSQGTGELF
TRBV5-1	TRBJ1-2	.	ASSLEVGVGGYT
TRBV15	TRBJ2-3	TRBD2	ATSRALAGADTQY
TRBV5-6	TRBJ2-3	TRBD2	ASSLVLSGGDTQY
TRBV7-3	TRBJ2-6	TRBD1	ASADRAGANVLT
TRBV7-8	TRBJ1-1	.	ASSLARSEAF
TRBV5-1	TRBJ1-1	.	ASRAEAGRNTEAF
TRBV4-2	TRBJ1-6	.	ASSQDPGVNSPLH
TRBV29-1	TRBJ2-4	TRBD1	SVPGQGNGNIQY
TRBV27	TRBJ2-1	TRBD2	ASSLYTSGGINEQF
TRBV9	TRBJ2-1	TRBD2	ASSVVGRVGYNEQF
TRBV5-1	TRBJ1-1	.	ASSLTLGGYTEAF
TRBV7-2	TRBJ2-7	.	ASSSIPGHLEGIAYEQY
TRBV6-5	TRBJ1-5	.	ASRSGGAGQPQH
TRBV9	TRBJ1-2	.	ASSVSQGNYGYT
TRBV6-5	TRBJ1-1	.	ASNIRHGNTEAF
TRBV2	TRBJ1-1	.	ASRIGGTEAF
TRBV11-3	TRBJ2-5	.	ASSLVGQETQY
TRBV5-1	TRBJ2-7	.	ASSLVMGPTYEQY
TRBV6-2/TRBV6-3	TRBJ1-5	.	ASSSHSTVYQPQH
TRBV4-1	TRBJ1-3	.	ASRRGGDRTTGNTIY
TRBV5-8	TRBJ1-6	.	ASSLGDFTYNSPLH
TRBV5-1	TRBJ1-4	TRBD1	ASSAGQGWTTNEKLF
TRBV19	TRBJ1-4	TRBD1	ASSSDRKSEKLF
TRBV28	TRBJ2-2	.	ASSLAGNGELF
TRBV7-2	TRBJ1-1	.	ASRMDPLGAEAF
TRBV11-2	TRBJ2-1	TRBD1	ASSPRQGSPHYNEQF
TRBV6-1	TRBJ2-7	TRBD2	ASSEAGGGDYEQY
TRBV7-6	TRBJ2-3	.	ASSPTHGAAQSDTQY
TRBV2	TRBJ1-2	.	ASSEAGGRGSAGYGYT
TRBV6-1	TRBJ1-2	.	ASSEIQRPGSYGYT
TRBV27	TRBJ2-7	.	ASSLSFGKLGEQY
TRBV7-9	TRBJ1-1	TRBD1	ASSLLDRAISAF
TRBV18	TRBJ2-1	.	ASSPPRVRNEQF
TRBV29-1	TRBJ2-7	.	SVSPDREGQY
TRBV4-2	TRBJ2-6	.	ASSQAEGSGANVLT
TRBV27	TRBJ2-7	.	ASSLGAASYEQY
TRBV27	TRBJ1-1	.	ASRDPRRTEAF
TRBV7-9	TRBJ2-7	.	ASSLSLREQY